The source of this T cell receptor beta chain is a study of regulatory T cells in long-lasting Graves disease. This clonotype showed up just a few times. The antigen remains undetermined. The time point: persistent/refractory GD, antithyroid drugs over 5 years with positive TRAb. Extracted RNA from PBMCs served as the source of the TCR library. Peripheral blood, about 9 milliliters of it, was drawn into EDTA tubes. The authors built TCR beta libraries using iRepertoire HTBI primers and Arm-PCR of CDR3 regions. MiXCR, run by TCRdb on the multiplex PCR reads, gives a single entry per CDR3 protein. The sample lists some 420,000 distinct CDR3 sequences, roughly 22% occurring once. General observations from the study: Segments TRBV28, TRBJ1-2 and TRBJ2-5 showed preferential usage in persistent disease. New patients shared fewer public clonotypes (approximately 970) than persistent patients did (roughly 2,500).

Trimming took off 2 bases at V and 12 bases at J, with 20 bases between the two ends. CDR1 and CDR2 (germline): LGHDT, YNNKEL (reference sequence). The CDR3 is 14 residues long. The TCR originated in a female donor with Graves disease. The specimen comprised peripheral blood mononuclear cells (PBMCs), sampled when the disease was refractory, from a patient treated with antithyroid drugs. This chain uses TRBV3-1 with TRBJ2-7; D is perhaps TRBD2 (5 bases). The CDR3 bases are TGTGCCAGCAGCCAAACCCAGAGCGGACCCCGAGTGTACTTC. Its protein is CASSQTQSGPRVYF.